This TCR beta chain came from a study of blood T cell repertoires in COVID-19. For the study at large: Collection of acute and convalescent COVID-19 samples took place in the United States, Italy and Spain.

Using immunoSEQ multiplex PCR, the repertoire was profiled, and TCRdb retains in-frame clones only, with some absent. The data contain a few hundred thousand clones, roughly nine tenths of them singletons. This CDR3 spans 15 amino acids. V dropped 0 bases and J dropped 6; count of bases not matched to a gene: 4. The germline V gene has CDR1 SGHVS and CDR2 FQNEAQ. Sequencing was carried out using peripheral blood. The TCR was taken from a man between 18 and 35 years old who had recovered from COVID-19. This chain joins TRBV7-8 and TRBJ2-7; the match to TRBD2 covers 11 bases. The CDR3 DNA reads as TGTGCCAGCAGCTTAGCCTCGACTAGCGGGACCGAGCAGTACTTC. This gives the protein CASSLASTSGTEQYF.